This entry concerns a single T cell receptor (beta chain). The data derive from a study of technical replicates of blood from a few donors. TCRdb's table, derived via immunoSEQ multiplex PCR, lists solely in-frame clones and lacks some. The table records about 90,000 clones, 85% to 95% of them present only once. The CDR3 consists of 12 residues. Germline CDR1 is SNHLY and CDR2 is FYNNEI. The V end was cut by 6 bases, the J end by 3 bases, with 8 bases between. This clonotype was sampled from a human donor in good health. This chain links TRBV2 with TRBJ1-1; D perhaps matches TRBD1 (6 bases). Input material: T cells isolated from PBMCs. The CDR3 loop is CASSKGDTEAFF. CDR3 DNA sequence: TGTGCCAGCAGCAAGGGGGACACTGAAGCTTTCTTT.